These 21 T cell receptor beta chains came from one sample sequenced in a study of PD-1 blockade in classical Hodgkin lymphoma. Time point reported: cycle 4 day 1 (C4D1), after more than five weeks of nivolumab. Relapses following autologous stem cell transplantation were seen in all patients, with brentuximab vedotin exposure varying. Generated by immunoSEQ multiplex PCR, the TCRdb table keeps only in-frame clones and is missing some. This sample has tens of thousands of clones, with 70% to 90% found just once. Sequencing used peripheral blood mononuclear cells (PBMCs), obtained before the fourth cycle of nivolumab. The receptor source for this set is a human donor with classical Hodgkin lymphoma.

About this clone: At one end, the junction sequence differs from germline, possibly due to a read error. This rearrangement joins TRBV7-2 to TRBJ2-3; TRBD2 aligns across 10 bases. The germline V gene encodes CDR1 SGHTA and CDR2 FQGNSA. The length of the CDR3 is 11 residues. CDR3 DNA sequence: TGTGCCAGCAGCCTCGGGACTAGCGACAATTTT. Its protein is CASSLGTSDNF.

This CDR3 reads CSGSGGANEQFF. CDR3 DNA sequence: TGCAGCGGGAGCGGGGGGGCCAATGAGCAGTTCTTC. The chain combines TRBV29-1 with TRBJ2-1, with TRBD2 identical over 10 bases. Trimming cost V 7 bases and J 6 bases; bases outside gene matches: 3. Germline V lookup: CDR1 SQVTM, CDR2 ANQGSEA. The CDR3 runs 12 residues.

The CDR3 sequence: CASTLSGSSLYGYTF. CDR3 bases: TGTGCCAGCACTCTCTCGGGTTCTAGCCTCTATGGCTACACCTTC. This chain links TRBV6-5 with TRBJ1-2; D not resolved. The germline gives CDR1 MNHEY, CDR2 SVGAGI. The CDR3 length is 15 residues. V was pared by 7 bases and J by 4 bases, with 19 bases between.

The CDR3 sequence is CASSLPGGLETQYF. CDR3 DNA sequence: TGTGCCAGCTCACTGCCAGGGGGCTTGGAGACCCAGTACTTC. The genes are TRBV18 and TRBJ2-5; the match to TRBD1 covers 8 bases. V lost 4 bases, J lost 5 bases, and 6 bases stayed unmatched. The length of the CDR3 is 14 residues. Germline assignment: CDR1 KGHSH and CDR2 LQKENI.

The chain couples TRBV9 to TRBJ2-5; D uncertain. The CDR3 has 14 residues. From germline, CDR1 is SGDLS and CDR2 YYNGEE. The germline V and J ends were trimmed by 0 bases and 2 bases, with 8 bases remaining between them. CDR3: CASSVVPKQETQYF. DNA for the CDR3: TGTGCCAGCAGCGTAGTTCCAAAACAAGAGACCCAGTACTTC.

The chain uses TRBV11-2 and TRBJ1-2; D call uncertain. This CDR3 has 14 amino acids. V was pared by 5 bases and J by 8 bases, with 18 bases between. Per the germline V gene, CDR1 is SGHAT and CDR2 is FQNNGV. The CDR3 bases are TGTGCCAGCAGCCCTCCAGGAAATGTGGGGGGCTACACCTTC. This encodes CASSPPGNVGGYTF.

The rearrangement uses TRBV5-1 and TRBJ1-5; 8 positions agree with TRBD1. Germline CDR1 and CDR2: SGHRS and YFSETQ. The CDR3 sequence is 14 residues long. V shed 3 bases and J 3 bases; nucleotides not matched to a gene: 2. CDR3 protein: CASSSGGPNQPQHF. CDR3 sequence (DNA): TGCGCCAGCAGCTCAGGGGGCCCCAATCAGCCCCAGCATTTT.

The chain carries TRBV19 and TRBJ1-5, with D possibly matching TRBD1 (5 bases). CDR1 and CDR2 from the germline V gene are LNHDA and SQIVND (reference sequence). The CDR3 is 14 amino acids. Deletions cut 1 base from V and 9 bases from J, with 13 bases between. CDR3 sequence: CASSIGGDGGPQHF. For the CDR3, the DNA is TGTGCCAGTAGTATAGGGGGGGATGGCGGGCCCCAGCATTTT.

The V and J genes are TRBV2 and TRBJ2-7, with D maybe TRBD1 (5 bases). The CDR3 totals 12 residues. V lost 6 bases and J 6 bases, leaving 12 bases between the germline ends. CDR1 is SNHLY, CDR2 FYNNEI, per germline. The CDR3 sequence is CASSRDFVEQYF. For the CDR3, the DNA is TGTGCCAGCAGCAGGGATTTTGTCGAGCAGTACTTC.

This chain links TRBV7-2 with TRBJ1-1; no reliable D call. Trimming removed 0 bases from V and 1 base from J, with 9 bases in between. Germline CDR1 reads SGHTA; CDR2 reads FQGNSA. The CDR3 is made up of 15 amino acids. The CDR3 DNA reads TGTGCCAGCAGCTTAGCGGGCGGATGGAACACTGAAGCTTTCTTT. This translates into CASSLAGGWNTEAFF. Complete variable domain (other parts from reference TRBV7-2 and TRBJ1-1): GAGVSQSPSNKVTEKGKDVELRCDPISGHTALYWYRQSLGQGLEFLIYFQGNSAPDKSGLPSDRFSAERTGGSVSTLTIQRTQQEDSAVYLCASSLAGGWNTEAFFGQGTRLTVV.

The rearrangement uses TRBV5-1 and TRBJ2-1; TRBD2 agrees at 12 bases. Germline CDR1 and CDR2: SGHRS and YFSETQ. CDR3 length: 14 amino acids. With 2 bases clipped from V and 9 bases from J, the junction kept 3 bases outside the gene matches. CDR3 sequence reads: CASSFLTSGGEQFF. The DNA of the CDR3 is TGCGCCAGCAGCTTCCTGACTAGCGGGGGTGAGCAGTTCTTC. Supplemented by reference TRBV5-1 and TRBJ2-1, the full variable domain reads KAGVTQTPRYLIKTRGQQVTLSCSPISGHRSVSWYQQTPGQGLQFLFEYFSETQRNKGNFPGRFSGRQFSNSRSEMNVSTLELGDSALYLCASSFLTSGGEQFFGPGTRLTVL.

This chain links TRBV7-8 with TRBJ2-7; possibly TRBD1 for D (5 bases). The V and J ends lost 0 bases and 1 base respectively, with 7 bases between them. The CDR3 covers 14 residues. The V gene's germline CDR1 is SGHVS and CDR2 FQNEAQ. The CDR3 loop reads CASSLARQSYEQYF. The CDR3 DNA reads TGTGCCAGCAGCTTAGCGAGACAGTCCTACGAGCAGTACTTC.

The genes are TRBV5-1 and TRBJ1-3; 7 positions match TRBD1. The CDR3 contains 16 residues. Germline trimming cut 4 bases from V and 4 bases from J; bases unmatched to any gene: 11. Germline CDR1 and CDR2: SGHRS and YFSETQ. This CDR3 reads CASSVDRANLGNTIYF. The CDR3, as DNA: TGCGCCAGCAGCGTAGACAGGGCTAATTTGGGAAACACCATATATTTT.

V usage is TRBV5-1 and J usage is TRBJ1-1; no firm D call. V lost 4 bases, J lost 0 bases, and 7 bases lay in between. CDR1 and CDR2 (germline): SGHRS, YFSETQ. The CDR3 contains 13 residues. This CDR3 is CASSVKMNTEAFF. For the CDR3, the DNA is TGCGCCAGCAGCGTAAAAATGAACACTGAAGCTTTCTTT.

The chain has TRBV18 and TRBJ1-3; perhaps TRBD1 as D (5 bases). In germline, CDR1 is KGHSH, CDR2 LQKENI. Trimming cost V 0 bases and J 1 base, with 13 bases left between them. The CDR3 runs to 17 residues. The CDR3 reads CASSPPGRGVSGNTIYF. In DNA, the CDR3 is TGTGCCAGCTCACCACCCGGACGAGGGGTATCTGGAAACACCATATATTTT.

The V call is TRBV5-1, the J call TRBJ1-2, with D perhaps TRBD1 (6 bases). There are 13 residues in the CDR3. V was cut by 5 bases and J by 8 bases, with 16 bases left in between. The V gene's germline CDR1 is SGHRS and CDR2 YFSETQ. The CDR3: CASSTETGSGYTF. CDR3 DNA: TGCGCCAGCAGTACTGAAACAGGGAGCGGCTACACCTTC. Together with reference TRBV5-1 and TRBJ1-2, the CDR3 gives the full variable domain: KAGVTQTPRYLIKTRGQQVTLSCSPISGHRSVSWYQQTPGQGLQFLFEYFSETQRNKGNFPGRFSGRQFSNSRSEMNVSTLELGDSALYLCASSTETGSGYTFGSGTRLTVV.

The chain links TRBV7-9 to TRBJ1-6; D not resolved. Germline V gene data show CDR1 as SEHNR and CDR2 as FQNEAQ (reference sequence). V was pared by 4 bases and J by 9 bases, with 16 bases between. The CDR3 has 15 amino acids. The CDR3 reads CASSSSSLAGSPLHF. The CDR3 DNA follows: TGTGCCAGCAGCTCCTCCTCCCTCGCGGGTTCACCCCTCCACTTT.

The chain is built from TRBV5-4 and TRBJ2-1, with D perhaps TRBD2 (6 bases). Trimming took 1 base from V and 0 from J, leaving 11 bases between them. The length of the CDR3 is 16 residues. The V gene's germline CDR1 is SGHNT and CDR2 YYREEE (reference sequence). The CDR3 bases are TGTGCCAGCAGCTTGCCGGGAGACAACTCCTACAATGAGCAGTTCTTC. Protein product: CASSLPGDNSYNEQFF.

CDR3 sequence (DNA): TGCGCCAGCAGCGAGCCGGGGACAAACTATGGCTACACCTTC. It translates to CASSEPGTNYGYTF. The chain is built from TRBV5-1 and TRBJ1-2; D might be TRBD1 (6 bases). The germline CDR1 and CDR2 sequences are SGHRS and YFSETQ. The V end lost 4 bases, the J end lost 2 bases, and 12 bases lay between the germline ends. CDR3 size: 14 residues.

The gene calls are TRBV7-3 and TRBJ2-3; D possibly matches TRBD1 or TRBD2 (6 bases each). Trimming took off 0 bases at V and 5 bases at J, with 15 bases between the two ends. The CDR3 is made up of 16 amino acids. The germline V gene encodes CDR1 SGHTA and CDR2 FQGTGA. Written as DNA, the CDR3 is TGTGCCAGCAGCTTAACCTATAGGGGGGAGGTAGATACGCAGTATTTT. Its translation is CASSLTYRGEVDTQYF.

CDR3 in DNA: TGTGCCAGCAGTCCCTTTGCTAGGAAGGAGACCCAGTACTTC. Protein sequence: CASSPFARKETQYF. This chain joins TRBV2 and TRBJ2-5; D is uncertain. Per germline, CDR1 SNHLY and CDR2 FYNNEI. With 5 bases removed from V and 5 bases from J, the gap between germline ends came to 15 bases. The length of the CDR3 is 14 residues.